The source of this T cell receptor (beta chain) is a study of cytomegalovirus exposure and HLA in healthy donors. For this clone: Antigen unknown.

Per germline, CDR1 MNHNS and CDR2 SASEGT. The CDR3 length is 13 residues. The germline V and J ends were trimmed by 10 bases and 0 bases, with 12 bases remaining between them. General study results and limits: Among CMV-associated TCR beta chains, most appeared HLA-restricted in a later analysis. The presence/absence work took it that sequencing depth was about the same across donors.

The study ran its PCR with 60 Vbeta and 13 Jbeta primers. Sequenced by immunoSEQ multiplex PCR; TCRdb stores in-frame clones only, minus some. The sample has 130,000 to 150,000 clones, 80% seen once. The sample was PBMCs. This clonotype was obtained from a male donor in good health and CMV-seronegative. The V call is TRBV6-1, the J call TRBJ1-2, with D possibly TRBD1 on 5 matching bases. CDR3: CATRRGANYGYTF. The CDR3 nucleotides are TGTGCCACGAGGAGGGGAGCTAACTATGGCTACACCTTC.